Described below is a single T cell receptor beta chain sequence and its context. Germline loops: CDR1 MNHEY, CDR2 SVGEGT. V was shortened by 2 bases and J by 7 bases, with 8 bases between the two germline ends. The CDR3 has 12 residues. The protocol attached unique molecular identifiers to individual cDNA molecules. TCRdb reprocessed the 5' RACE reads via MiXCR and lists one record per CDR3 protein. Here the sample spans just under 65,000 distinct CDR3 sequences, about an eighth being singletons. This record belongs to a study of early T cells in non-severe SARS-CoV-2 infection. The chain couples TRBV6-2 or TRBV6-3 to TRBJ1-1; D unclear. This receptor was taken from an adult who was a healthcare worker with PCR-confirmed SARS-CoV-2 infection or an uninfected control (not recorded which). The specimen was whole blood. CDR3 sequence: CASSYDPYEAFF. In DNA, the CDR3 is TGTGCCAGCAGTTACGACCCCTATGAAGCTTTCTTT.